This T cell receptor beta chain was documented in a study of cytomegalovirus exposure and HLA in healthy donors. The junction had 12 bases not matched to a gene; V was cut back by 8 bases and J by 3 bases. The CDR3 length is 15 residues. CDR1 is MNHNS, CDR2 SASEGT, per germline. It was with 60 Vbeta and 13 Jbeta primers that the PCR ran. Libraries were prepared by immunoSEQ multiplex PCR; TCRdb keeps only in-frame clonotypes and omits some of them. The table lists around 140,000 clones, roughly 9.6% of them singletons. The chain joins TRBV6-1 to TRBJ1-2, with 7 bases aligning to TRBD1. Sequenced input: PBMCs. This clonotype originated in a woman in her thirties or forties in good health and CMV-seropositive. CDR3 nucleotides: TGTGCCAGCTTAGACCGACGACAGGGAGACTATGGCTACACCTTC. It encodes CASLDRRQGDYGYTF.